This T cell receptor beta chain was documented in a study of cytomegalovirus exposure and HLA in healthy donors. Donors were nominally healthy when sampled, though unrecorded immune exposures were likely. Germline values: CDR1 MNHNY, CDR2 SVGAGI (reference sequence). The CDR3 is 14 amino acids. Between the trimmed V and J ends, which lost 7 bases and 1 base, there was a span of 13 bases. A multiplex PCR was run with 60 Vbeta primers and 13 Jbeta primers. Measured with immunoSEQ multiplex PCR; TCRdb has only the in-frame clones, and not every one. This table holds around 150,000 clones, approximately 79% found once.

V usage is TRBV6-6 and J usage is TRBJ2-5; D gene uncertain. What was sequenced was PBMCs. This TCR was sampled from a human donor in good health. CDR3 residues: CASNPLGVQETQYF. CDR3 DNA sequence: TGTGCCAGCAACCCCCTGGGCGTCCAAGAGACCCAGTACTTC.